These 16 T cell receptor beta chains were all obtained from the same sample, sequenced in a study of blood T cell repertoires in COVID-19. Profiling relied on immunoSEQ multiplex PCR, and the TCRdb table lists in-frame clones only, not all of them. This table holds hundreds of thousands of clones, around nine tenths found once. The sample taken for sequencing was PBMCs or T cells enriched from blood (not recorded which). The receptors here all came from a woman aged 18-29 years who had recovered from COVID-19.

This rearrangement joins TRBV12-3 or TRBV12-4 to TRBJ2-7; TRBD2 is a possible D gene (6 bases). The V end lost 6 bases, the J end lost 6 bases, and 9 bases lay between the germline ends. The CDR3 sequence is 11 residues long. The CDR3 region has the DNA TGTGCCAGCAGCTTGGAGGGCGAGCAGTACTTC. Amino acid sequence: CASSLEGEQYF.

The V call is TRBV3-1 (or the pseudogene TRBV3-2), the J call TRBJ2-1; the D is unclear. The ends were cut back, 5 bases at V and 10 bases at J, with 12 bases in the middle. The CDR3 spans 12 residues. CDR1 is LGHDT and CDR2 is YNNKEL in the germline V gene (reference sequence). In DNA form, the CDR3 reads TGTGCCAGCAGCGCCCGGAGCCGCGAGCAGTTCTTC. Its protein product is CASSARSREQFF.

V usage is TRBV5-1 and J usage is TRBJ2-2; 14 bases agree with TRBD2. The V and J ends lost 7 bases and 5 bases, in that order; junction bases with no gene match: 7. This CDR3 has 16 amino acids. CDR1 is SGHRS and CDR2 is YFSETQ in the germline V gene. The CDR3 DNA follows: TGCGCCAGCGGACCGGGACTAGCGGGAGTTACCGGGGAGCTGTTTTTT. It translates to CASGPGLAGVTGELFF.

The rearrangement links TRBV6-6 to TRBJ1-1, with unresolved D. The germline V and J ends were trimmed by 2 bases and 6 bases, with 7 bases remaining between them. The CDR3 extends over 12 amino acids. CDR1 is MNHNY and CDR2 is SVGAGI in the germline V gene (reference sequence). DNA for the CDR3: TGTGCCAGCAGTTACAGCGGTGCTGAAGCTTTCTTT. As protein: CASSYSGAEAFF.

The rearrangement uses TRBV10-3 and TRBJ1-1; the match to TRBD1 covers 7 bases. J lost 1 base, V lost 3 bases, and 2 bases had no gene match. Germline V gene data show CDR1 as ENHRY and CDR2 as SYGVKD. The CDR3 sequence is 14 residues long. The CDR3 sequence: CAISDRGSNTEAFF. The CDR3 DNA follows: TGTGCCATCAGTGACAGGGGGTCGAACACTGAAGCTTTCTTT.

This clone was detected only a few times. The chain has TRBV9 and TRBJ2-1; D remains ambiguous. The ends were cut back, 1 base at V and 6 bases at J, with 14 bases in the middle. CDR3 length equals 15 residues. The germline V gene has CDR1 SGDLS and CDR2 YYNGEE. CDR3 residues: CASSVSIGGFNEQFF. CDR3 DNA sequence: TGTGCCAGCAGCGTATCAATCGGCGGCTTCAATGAGCAGTTCTTC.

The chain is built from TRBV13 and TRBJ2-3, with TRBD2 matching 11 bases. V shed 3 bases and J 2 bases; nucleotides not matched to a gene: 4. The CDR3 covers 16 residues. From germline, CDR1 is PRHDT and CDR2 FYEKMQ (reference sequence). CDR3 sequence reads: CASSFLAGGPTDTQYF. The CDR3 bases are TGTGCCAGCAGCTTTCTAGCGGGGGGCCCCACAGATACGCAGTATTTT. The variable domain in full, with the rest retrieved from reference TRBV13 and TRBJ2-3, is AAGVIQSPRHLIKEKRETATLKCYPIPRHDTVYWYQQGPGQDPQFLISFYEKMQSDKGSIPDRFSAQQFSDYHSELNMSSLELGDSALYFCASSFLAGGPTDTQYFGPGTRLTVL.

This clone was observed a handful of times. The chain has TRBV5-4 and TRBJ2-3; 13 bases line up with TRBD2. Germline CDR1 reads SGHNT; CDR2 reads YYREEE (reference sequence). V was pared by 2 bases and J by 3 bases, with 3 bases of the junction left unmatched. The CDR3 contains 16 residues. For the CDR3, the DNA is TGTGCCAGCAGCTTAAGACTAGCGGGGGGTACAGATACGCAGTATTTT. Amino acid sequence: CASSLRLAGGTDTQYF.

The chain links TRBV7-9 to TRBJ2-1; unclear D gene. Germline CDR1 and CDR2: SEHNR and FQNEAQ (reference sequence). The CDR3 consists of 15 residues. The ends were cut back, 1 base at V and 6 bases at J, with 13 bases in the middle. As DNA, the CDR3 is TGTGCCAGCAGCTTAGTTGCGGTTCCCGGCAATGAGCAGTTCTTC. Protein product: CASSLVAVPGNEQFF.

This clone was detected only a few times. The V call is TRBV11-2, the J call TRBJ1-1, with 8 bases that match TRBD1. This CDR3 contains 15 residues. Trimming cost V 1 base and J 3 bases; bases outside gene matches: 4. Germline CDR1 SGHAT, CDR2 FQNNGV. For the CDR3, the DNA is TGTGCCAGCAGCTTAGGGGCAGGGGGCCACACTGAAGCTTTCTTT. Residues: CASSLGAGGHTEAFF.

The chain employs TRBV7-2 and TRBJ2-1, with 11 bases aligning to TRBD2. The CDR3 is made up of 16 amino acids. The germline V gene has CDR1 SGHTA and CDR2 FQGNSA. Trimming removed 1 base from V and 2 bases from J; junction bases left unmatched: 1. Written as DNA, the CDR3 is TGTGCCAGCAGCTTAGTTAGCGGGGGGGCCTACAATGAGCAGTTCTTC. This translates into CASSLVSGGAYNEQFF. Looking up the rest from reference TRBV7-2 and TRBJ2-1 gives the full variable domain: GAGVSQSPSNKVTEKGKDVELRCDPISGHTALYWYRQSLGQGLEFLIYFQGNSAPDKSGLPSDRFSAERTGGSVSTLTIQRTQQEDSAVYLCASSLVSGGAYNEQFFGPGTRLTVL.

The chain couples TRBV25-1 to TRBJ2-2, with a weak D call TRBD2 (5 bases). Trimming cost V 5 bases and J 4 bases, with 11 bases left between them. The germline CDR1 and CDR2 sequences are MGHDK and SYGVNS. The CDR3 loop spans 14 amino acids. CDR3 coding DNA: TGTGCCAGCAGTCTCAGCGGTGGCACCGGGGAGCTGTTTTTT. As protein: CASSLSGGTGELFF.

The V call is TRBV4-1, the J call TRBJ1-3; maybe TRBD1 (5 bases). Trimming took off 6 bases at V and 3 bases at J, with 15 bases between the two ends. There are 15 residues in the CDR3. Germline values: CDR1 MGHRA, CDR2 YSYEKL. The CDR3 reads CASSSDSVFGNTIYF. In nucleotides, the CDR3 is TGCGCCAGCAGTTCCGACAGCGTCTTTGGAAACACCATATATTTT.

The CDR3 protein is CASSPEPGQPQHF. The CDR3 bases are TGTGCCAGCAGCCCCGAACCAGGCCAGCCCCAGCATTTT. The rearrangement links TRBV3-1 (or the pseudogene TRBV3-2) to TRBJ1-5; unclear D gene. Germline assignment: CDR1 LGHDT and CDR2 YNNKEL (reference sequence). V was cut by 4 bases and J by 7 bases, with 11 bases left in between. The CDR3 sequence is 13 residues long.

The V and J genes are TRBV19 and TRBJ2-7; 7 bases are shared with TRBD2. Germline lookup yields CDR1 LNHDA and CDR2 SQIVND (reference sequence). This CDR3 is built from 16 residues. Unmatched junction bases numbered 12, after V lost 4 bases and J lost 3 bases. CDR3: CASSTSGTLVYYEQYF. Written as DNA, the CDR3 is TGTGCCAGTAGTACCAGCGGGACTTTAGTTTACTACGAGCAGTACTTC.

The V and J genes are TRBV6-8 and TRBJ2-1; 7 nucleotides align to TRBD1. Germline values: CDR1 MNHGY, CDR2 SAAAGT. J gave up 1 base and V 8 bases, and 11 bases lay outside the gene matches. The CDR3 is 16 residues long. The CDR3 sequence is CASSIGTVLSYNEQFF. The CDR3 DNA follows: TGTGCCAGCTCCATTGGGACAGTGTTATCCTACAATGAGCAGTTCTTC.